The entry below gives a single T cell receptor (beta chain) sequence along with its context. Its antigen is as yet unknown. The CDR3 spans 15 residues. Trimming cost V 7 bases and J 0 bases, with 15 bases left between them. Germline V gene data show CDR1 as SQVTM and CDR2 as ANQGSEA. Clones were sequenced by immunoSEQ multiplex PCR, and TCRdb holds only the in-frame ones, with some missing. The sample has under 150,000 clones, around four fifths seen once; the top ten hold about 4%. The data originate from a study of T cell responses to AZD1222 COVID-19 vaccine. Study results and caveats: Baseline seropositivity characterized only 5 to 7 AZD1222 recipients.

This receptor was identified in an adult in good health. The rearrangement joins TRBV29-1 to TRBJ2-2; TRBD1 or TRBD2 may be the D gene (5 bases each). Sequenced here: peripheral blood, sampled on day 0 of MenACWY control vaccination. The CDR3 DNA is TGCAGCGCCACCCGGGGCAGTTCGAACACCGGGGAGCTGTTTTTT. Its protein is CSATRGSSNTGELFF.